What follows describes a single TCR beta chain. Authors' data handling: Counts of nucleated cells, estimated from reference gene primer amplification, were obtained. Measured with immunoSEQ multiplex PCR; TCRdb has only the in-frame clones, and not every one. The V and J calls and clone size are taken from that table; D and trimming were inferred from the DNA. The sample holds some 150,000 clones, over 80% seen once. The data were taken from a study of blood T cell repertoires in COVID-19. Study in general: Sites across the United States, Italy and Spain contributed samples from acute and convalescent COVID-19.

With V trimmed by 5 bases and J by 5 bases, 9 bases remained unmatched. Germline loops: CDR1 SQVTM, CDR2 ANQGSEA. The CDR3 is made up of 14 amino acids. Sequenced material: peripheral blood. V gene TRBV29-1 combines with J gene TRBJ2-1; 7 bases fit TRBD1. The receptor was derived from a man aged 50-59 years who had recovered from COVID-19. CDR3 in DNA: TGCAGCGTTCGACCAGGGGGAAGGAACAATGAGCAGTTCTTC. This translates into CSVRPGGRNNEQFF.